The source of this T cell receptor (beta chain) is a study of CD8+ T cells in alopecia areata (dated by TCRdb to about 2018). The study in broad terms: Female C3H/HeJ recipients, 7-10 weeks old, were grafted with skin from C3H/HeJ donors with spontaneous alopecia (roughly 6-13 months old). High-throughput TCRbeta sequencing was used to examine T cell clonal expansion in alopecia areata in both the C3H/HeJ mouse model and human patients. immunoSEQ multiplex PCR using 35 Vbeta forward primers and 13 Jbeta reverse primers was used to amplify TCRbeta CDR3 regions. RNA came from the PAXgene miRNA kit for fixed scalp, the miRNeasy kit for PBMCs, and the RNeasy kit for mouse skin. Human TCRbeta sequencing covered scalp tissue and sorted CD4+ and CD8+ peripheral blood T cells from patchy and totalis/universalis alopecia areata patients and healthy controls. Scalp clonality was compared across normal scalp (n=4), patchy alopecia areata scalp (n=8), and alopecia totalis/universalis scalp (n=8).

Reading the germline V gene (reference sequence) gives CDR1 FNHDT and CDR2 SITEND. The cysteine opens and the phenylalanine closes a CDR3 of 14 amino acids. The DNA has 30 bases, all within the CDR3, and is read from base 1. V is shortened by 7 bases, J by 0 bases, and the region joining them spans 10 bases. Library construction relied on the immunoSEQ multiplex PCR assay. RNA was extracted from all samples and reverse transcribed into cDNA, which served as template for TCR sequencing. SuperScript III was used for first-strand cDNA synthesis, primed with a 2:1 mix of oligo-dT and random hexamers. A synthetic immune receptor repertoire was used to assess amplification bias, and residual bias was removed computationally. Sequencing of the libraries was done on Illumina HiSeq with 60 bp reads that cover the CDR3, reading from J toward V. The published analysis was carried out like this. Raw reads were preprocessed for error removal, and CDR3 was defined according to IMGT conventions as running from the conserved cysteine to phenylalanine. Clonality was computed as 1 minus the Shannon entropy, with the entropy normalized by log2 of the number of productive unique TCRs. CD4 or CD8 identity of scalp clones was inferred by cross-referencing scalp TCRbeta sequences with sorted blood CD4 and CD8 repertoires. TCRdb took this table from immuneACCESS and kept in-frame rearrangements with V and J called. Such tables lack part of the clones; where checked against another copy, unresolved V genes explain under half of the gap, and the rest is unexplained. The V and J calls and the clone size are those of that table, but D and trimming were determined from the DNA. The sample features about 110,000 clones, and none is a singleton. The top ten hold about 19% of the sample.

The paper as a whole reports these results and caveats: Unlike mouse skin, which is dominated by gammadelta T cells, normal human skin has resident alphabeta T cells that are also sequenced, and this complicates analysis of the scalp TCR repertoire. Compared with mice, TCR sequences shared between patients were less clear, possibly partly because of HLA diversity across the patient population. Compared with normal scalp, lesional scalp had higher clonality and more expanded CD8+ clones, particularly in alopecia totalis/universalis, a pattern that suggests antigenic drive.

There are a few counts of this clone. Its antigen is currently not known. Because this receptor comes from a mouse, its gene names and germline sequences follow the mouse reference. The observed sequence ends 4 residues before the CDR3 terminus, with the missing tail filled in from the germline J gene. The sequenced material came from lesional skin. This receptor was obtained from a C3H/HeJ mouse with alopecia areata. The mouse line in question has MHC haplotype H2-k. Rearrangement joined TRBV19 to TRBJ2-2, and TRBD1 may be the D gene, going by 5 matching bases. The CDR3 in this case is CASGAGTNTGQLYF. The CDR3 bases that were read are TGTGCCAGCGGAGCAGGGACAAACACCGGG. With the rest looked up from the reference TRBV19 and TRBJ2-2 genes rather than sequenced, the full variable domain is GGIITQTPKFLIGQEGQKLTLKCQQNFNHDTMYWYRQDSGKGLRLIYYSITENDLQKGDLSEGYDASREKKSSFSLTVTSAQKNEMAVFLCASGAGTNTGQLYFGEGSKLTVL.